These 22 T cell receptor beta chains came from one sample sequenced in a study of persistence of HIV-infected CD4 T cells. This was the immunoSEQ version 4 assay in survey mode. Profiling relied on immunoSEQ multiplex PCR, and the TCRdb table lists in-frame clones only, not all of them. The repertoire holds around 32,000 clones, 65% to 75% seen once, with 1.4% in the top ten. Their target antigens are unknown. Overlapping HIV-1 Gag 15-mer peptides at 0.85 to 1 ug per peptide per mL were used. Responding CD4+ T cells were sorted by upregulation of both CD40 ligand and CD69. Sample: CD4+ T cells sorted from PBMCs after roughly 18-hour stimulation, taken from a patient who received antiretroviral therapy. These TCRs come from an adult man with HIV who was CMV-seropositive.

The chain uses TRBV19 and TRBJ1-5; D might be TRBD1 (6 bases). The ends were cut back, 2 bases at V and 4 bases at J, with 18 bases in the middle. Germline V gene sequence: CDR1 LNHDA, CDR2 SQIVND (reference sequence). CDR3 length: 17 residues. The CDR3 is CASSIMGSQGRNQPQHF. As DNA, the CDR3 is TGTGCCAGTAGTATAATGGGTTCACAGGGAAGGAATCAGCCCCAGCATTTT.

To note about this clone: Other nucleotide sequences from this sample produce the same CDR3. This chain links TRBV7-7 with TRBJ2-3, with 7 bases aligning to TRBD2. Germline V gene sequence: CDR1 SSHAT, CDR2 FNYEAQ (reference sequence). The CDR3 has 16 amino acids. The trim removed 5 bases at V and 0 bases at J, leaving 8 bases unmatched. The CDR3 sequence is CASSLGRGSSTDTQYF. Written as DNA, the CDR3 is TGTGCCAGCAGCCTTGGGCGGGGGTCTAGCACAGATACGCAGTATTTT.

Only a few counts were recorded for this clone. CDR3 protein: CAGWDRASGYTF. The CDR3 DNA reads TGTGCCGGATGGGACAGGGCGAGCGGCTACACCTTC. The rearrangement uses TRBV19 and TRBJ1-2, with TRBD1 identical over 9 bases. Looked up from germline, CDR1 is LNHDA and CDR2 is SQIVND (reference sequence). The CDR3 is 12 amino acids. V was pared by 11 bases and J by 8 bases, with 9 bases of the junction left unmatched.

The rearrangement joins TRBV9 to TRBJ2-3; 10 nucleotides match TRBD2. The V gene end was trimmed by 1 base and the J gene end by 5 bases; junction bases not matched to a gene: 7. The CDR3 length is 16 residues. Germline values: CDR1 SGDLS, CDR2 YYNGEE. CDR3 nucleotide sequence: TGTGCCAGCAGCGTACGGCCTAGCGGGGGAAAAGATACGCAGTATTTT. Its translation: CASSVRPSGGKDTQYF.

This sequence joins TRBV18 and TRBJ2-7; 9 bases match TRBD2. CDR1 is KGHSH and CDR2 is LQKENI in the germline V gene. V trimming: 5 bases; J trimming: 5 bases; junction bases outside the gene matches: 4. The CDR3 length is 13 residues. CDR3 loop: CASSRVAGDEQYF. The DNA of the CDR3 is TGTGCCAGCTCAAGGGTAGCGGGGGACGAGCAGTACTTC.

The V call is TRBV6-6, the J call TRBJ1-5; maybe TRBD1 (5 bases). The CDR3 loop spans 14 amino acids. Trimming shortened V by 6 bases and J by 0 bases, and 9 bases separated the two germline ends. CDR1 and CDR2 from the germline V gene are MNHNY and SVGAGI (reference sequence). CDR3 coding DNA: TGTGCCAGCAGGGCAGGGAATAGCAATCAGCCCCAGCATTTT. It yields the protein CASRAGNSNQPQHF.

The V gene is TRBV5-6, the J gene TRBJ1-5; TRBD1 is a possible D gene (5 bases). V was trimmed by 3 bases and J by 4 bases, leaving 14 bases between them. The CDR3 has 15 residues. Germline V gives CDR1 SGHDT, CDR2 YYEEEE. The CDR3 sequence: CASSSKWGVNQPQHF. The CDR3 nucleotides read TGTGCCAGCAGCTCAAAATGGGGGGTGAATCAGCCCCAGCATTTT.

Here the CDR3 DNA reads TGCAGCGTTGAATCGGTACAGTGGGACACTGAAGCTTTCTTT. Protein sequence: CSVESVQWDTEAFF. The chain recombines TRBV29-1 with TRBJ1-1; no clear D gene. There are 14 residues in the CDR3. The germline V and J ends were trimmed by 2 bases and 3 bases, with 13 bases remaining between them. CDR1 SQVTM and CDR2 ANQGSEA come from the germline V gene.

The chain has TRBV28 and TRBJ1-3; no firm D call. The V and J ends lost 2 bases and 0 bases respectively, with 8 bases between them. The germline V gene has CDR1 MDHEN and CDR2 SYDVKM. The CDR3 has 15 amino acids. CDR3 in DNA: TGTGCCAGCAGTTTAGGCACCATCTCTGGAAACACCATATATTTT. It specifies CASSLGTISGNTIYF.

This clone has just a few counts. V usage is TRBV18 and J usage is TRBJ1-2; 8 nucleotides line up with TRBD1. With 5 bases clipped from V and 8 bases from J, the junction kept 7 bases outside the gene matches. CDR1 and CDR2 (germline): KGHSH, LQKENI. The CDR3 spans 13 residues. The CDR3 DNA reads TGTGCCAGCTCATCCGGGACAGGAGACGGCTACACCTTC. As protein: CASSSGTGDGYTF.

This rearrangement joins TRBV14 to TRBJ1-1; 9 bases agree with TRBD1. Germline V gene lookup returns CDR1 SGHDN and CDR2 FVKESK. V was clipped by 5 bases and J by 3 bases; unmatched bases: 1. The CDR3 runs 13 residues. For the CDR3, the DNA is TGTGCCAGCAGCTGGACAGGGGACACTGAAGCTTTCTTT. Translation: CASSWTGDTEAFF.

The chain joins TRBV7-9 to TRBJ2-1; D is perhaps TRBD2 (6 bases). The length of the CDR3 is 14 residues. The germline V gene encodes CDR1 SEHNR and CDR2 FQNEAQ (reference sequence). Trimming left V 8 bases short and J 8 bases short, with 19 bases between. The CDR3 region is CASAGDWGGDEQFF. The DNA for the CDR3 is TGTGCCAGCGCCGGGGACTGGGGCGGGGATGAGCAGTTCTTC.

This chain uses TRBV12-3 or TRBV12-4 with TRBJ1-1, with no clear D. The CDR3 runs 11 residues. V was cut by 1 base and J by 7 bases, with 4 bases left in between. The CDR3 protein is CASSLGGEAFF. Here the CDR3 DNA reads TGTGCCAGCAGTTTAGGTGGTGAAGCTTTCTTT.

The V call is TRBV9, the J call TRBJ1-4; D is uncertain. In germline, CDR1 is SGDLS, CDR2 YYNGEE. Between the trimmed V and J ends, which lost 1 base and 0 bases, there was a span of 13 bases. This CDR3 region has 17 residues. Here the CDR3 reads CASSVPRSDPTNEKLFF. The CDR3 region has the DNA TGTGCCAGCAGCGTACCCCGCTCAGATCCAACTAATGAAAAACTGTTTTTT.

This clone was seen more than once but under ten times. The chain carries TRBV12-3 or TRBV12-4 and TRBJ2-3; no clear D gene. Trimming took off 4 bases at V and 2 bases at J, with 7 bases between the two ends. The CDR3 covers 13 residues. CDR3 DNA: TGTGCCAGCAGTTCGGCTAACACAGATACGCAGTATTTT. Protein sequence: CASSSANTDTQYF.

This clone has a handful of counts. One end of the junction varies from germline; a read error may be responsible. The chain links TRBV6-4 to TRBJ2-7, with D possibly called TRBD1 or TRBD2 (6 bases each). The CDR3 has 13 residues. Germline lookup yields CDR1 MRHNA and CDR2 SNTAGT. The CDR3 region has the DNA TGTGCCAGCAGTGACTATACCGGGGGCGCACGAGTCTTC. This translates into CASSDYTGGARVF.

The J gene is TRBJ1-1, the V gene TRBV14, with D hard to call. V dropped 2 bases and J dropped 2 bases, with 6 bases sitting between them. The CDR3 length is 13 residues. CDR1 and CDR2 (germline): SGHDN, FVKESK. CDR3 nucleotide sequence: TGTGCCAGCAGCCAATTACAAAACACTGAAGCTTTCTTT. It encodes CASSQLQNTEAFF.

The chain is built from TRBV7-6 and TRBJ2-5; 8 bases match TRBD2. The V segment lost 3 bases and the J segment 2 bases; nucleotides outside the gene matches: 8. The CDR3 runs to 16 residues. Germline assignment: CDR1 SGHVS and CDR2 FNYEAQ. The CDR3 is CASSFAGGSSQETQYF. CDR3 DNA sequence: TGTGCCAGCAGCTTCGCGGGGGGCTCGTCTCAAGAGACCCAGTACTTC.

V usage is TRBV6-5 and J usage is TRBJ1-1; a possible D gene is TRBD1 (6 bases). The germline V gene has CDR1 MNHEY and CDR2 SVGAGI. The CDR3 contains 13 residues. With 4 bases removed from V and 5 bases from J, the gap between germline ends came to 11 bases. In nucleotides, the CDR3 is TGTGCCAGCAGTTTAGACAGGAGGACTGAAGCTTTCTTT. Its protein product is CASSLDRRTEAFF.

This clone was counted a single time. The chain links TRBV27 to TRBJ2-7; 10 nucleotides match TRBD1. V trimming: 4 bases; J trimming: 6 bases; junction bases outside the gene matches: 6. This CDR3 has 14 residues. Germline V gene lookup returns CDR1 MNHEY and CDR2 SMNVEV (reference sequence). CDR3 in amino acids: CASSSRTGGAEQYF. In DNA, the CDR3 is TGTGCCAGCAGTTCGCGGACAGGGGGGGCCGAGCAGTACTTC.

CDR3 nucleotides: TGCGCCAGCAGCGACGCCCGACAGGGAAGAACGGATACGCAGTATTTT. Its protein is CASSDARQGRTDTQYF. The chain links TRBV5-1 to TRBJ2-3, with 7 bases aligning to TRBD1. V lost 4 bases to trimming and J lost 6 bases; unmatched junction nucleotides: 14. The CDR3 sequence is 16 residues long. In germline, CDR1 is SGHRS, CDR2 YFSETQ.

This clone was seen a handful of times. The chain has TRBV5-1 and TRBJ1-4; no definite D call. Germline loops: CDR1 SGHRS, CDR2 YFSETQ. The ends were cut back, 0 bases at V and 8 bases at J, with 8 bases in the middle. The CDR3 contains 13 residues. The CDR3 loop is CASSLGRGEKLFF. CDR3 DNA: TGCGCCAGCAGCTTGGGTAGAGGAGAAAAACTGTTTTTT.